This T cell receptor (beta chain) was captured in a study of Siglec-9 on CD8 T cells in melanoma. The CDR3 contains 17 residues. Germline assignment: CDR1 SGHNT and CDR2 YYREEE (reference sequence). Trimming cost V 2 bases and J 5 bases; bases outside gene matches: 15. Assay used: immunoSEQ multiplex PCR; TCRdb lists only in-frame clones, some missing. The sample lists some 27,000 clones, around three quarters seen once, with 5.8% in the top ten. This TCR derives from a human donor in good health. The chain links TRBV5-4 to TRBJ2-7; 8 bases map to TRBD1. The specimen was Siglec-9- CD8+ T cells sorted from blood. The CDR3 here is CASSFSVIQGVRHEQYF. The CDR3 DNA sequence: TGTGCCAGCAGCTTCTCGGTAATACAGGGGGTCCGGCACGAGCAGTACTTC.